This is a list of T cell receptor beta chains from one sample in a study of cytomegalovirus exposure and HLA in healthy donors. The data were produced by immunoSEQ multiplex PCR, yet TCRdb's version contains in-frame clones alone and is incomplete. This sample yields 150,000 to 200,000 clones, of which around 78% are seen a single time; 0.75% to 0.8% belongs to the top ten. Sample: PBMCs. Receptor source: a female donor in good health and CMV-seronegative. CDR3s include the opening cysteine and the closing phenylalanine or tryptophan. A D gene is named only where the DNA matches it firmly. Not every row has a clone size; where given, it reads once, few, many or a size class.

-,TRBJ2-5,TRBV11-2,-,TGTGCCAGCAGCCACAGGGAGGGAGGGGAGACCCAGTACTTC,CASSHREGGETQYF
-,TRBJ1-5,TRBV2,-,TGTGCCAGCACGGTGGGTATCAGGAGCAATCAGCCCCAGCATTTT,CASTVGIRSNQPQHF
TRBD1,TRBJ2-3,TRBV7-2,-,TGTGCCAGCAGCTTAGGCGGAGGAAGGGGGCCAATCACAGATACGCAGTATTTT,CASSLGGGRGPITDTQYF
-,TRBJ2-6,TRBV4-3,-,TGCGCCAGCAGCCAAGATCGGGCGGGATTCTCTGGGGCCAACGTCCTGACTTTC,CASSQDRAGFSGANVLTF
TRBD1,TRBJ1-2,TRBV28,-,TGTGCCAGCACTCCATACAGGGGGAGGGGCTACACCTTC,CASTPYRGRGYTF
-,TRBJ2-5,TRBV27,few,TGTGCCAGCAGTTCCCTGACAGACCAAGAGACCCAGTACTTC,CASSSLTDQETQYF
TRBD2,TRBJ2-1,TRBV10-3,few,TGTGCCATCAGTGATAGGAGCGGGAGCGGCCACAATGAGCAGTTCTTC,CAISDRSGSGHNEQFF
-,TRBJ1-1,TRBV5-1,-,TGCGCCAGCAGCTTGGTCGCAGGGGTCAACACTGAAGCTTTCTTT,CASSLVAGVNTEAFF
TRBD2,TRBJ2-1,TRBV19,few,TGTGCCAGTAGTCGTCTAGCGGGAGCCCACAATGAGCAGTTCTTC,CASSRLAGAHNEQFF
TRBD1,TRBJ2-3,TRBV28,-,TGTGCCAGCAGTTCCCCCGGGACAGGGGGCACAGATACGCAGTATTTT,CASSSPGTGGTDTQYF
-,TRBJ1-3,TRBV4-2,once,TGTGCCAGCAGCCAAGATATTACGGTTGCTGGAAACACCATATATTTT,CASSQDITVAGNTIYF
TRBD2,TRBJ2-1,TRBV5-4,-,TGTGCCAGCAGCTTGGCGCCTAGCGGGGGGTACAATGAGCAGTTCTTC,CASSLAPSGGYNEQFF
TRBD1,TRBJ2-3,TRBV19,-,TGTGCCAGTAGTTCGGACAGGGCCCGCACAGATACGCAGTATTTT,CASSSDRARTDTQYF
-,TRBJ1-2,TRBV18,once,TGTGCCAGCTCACCAAACGAGGGCGCGCTCTCAACTGTGTCCTTC,CASSPNEGALSTVSF
-,TRBJ1-3,TRBV19,-,TGTGCCAGTAGTATGTTTACAGGGTTGGACCAGATCTCTGGAAACACCATATATTTT,CASSMFTGLDQISGNTIYF
TRBD1,TRBJ2-7,TRBV7-2,once,TGTGCCAGCAGCTTAGATGGACAGGGGAACTACGAGCAGTACTTC,CASSLDGQGNYEQYF
TRBD1,TRBJ1-1,TRBV5-1,-,TGCGCCAGCAGCCCACGGACAGGGACCGTGGATGCTTTCTTT,CASSPRTGTVDAFF
TRBD1,TRBJ1-1,TRBV7-2,once,TGTGCCAGCAGCTTAGCGCTAGGGGGAAAGGACAGGGTGAACACTGAAGCTTTCTTT,CASSLALGGKDRVNTEAFF